This T cell receptor (beta chain) was sequenced in a study of cytotoxic CD8 clonotypes in ibrutinib-treated CLL. Study-wide results and limits: Clonality measured at baseline exceeded age-matched healthy donors, tracking circulating CD8+ T-cell counts. The clonality went up when patients responded to ibrutinib and dropped back toward baseline at progression.

Assay used: immunoSEQ multiplex PCR; TCRdb lists only in-frame clones, some missing. The table records around 250,000 clones, 70% of them present only once. Comment on this clone: The antigen remains undetermined.

The germline V gene has CDR1 SGHTA and CDR2 FQGNSA. The trim removed 5 bases at V and 4 bases at J, leaving 5 bases unmatched. This CDR3 region has 14 residues. Material: PBMCs, obtained after 24 months of ibrutinib treatment. The clonotype originates from a human donor with chronic lymphocytic leukemia. The genes are TRBV7-2 and TRBJ2-3; 8 nucleotides agree with TRBD2. DNA for the CDR3: TGTGCCAGCAGCCCCACTAGCGGTTCAGATACGCAGTATTTT. Protein sequence: CASSPTSGSDTQYF. Full variable domain (rest looked up from reference TRBV7-2 and TRBJ2-3): GAGVSQSPSNKVTEKGKDVELRCDPISGHTALYWYRQSLGQGLEFLIYFQGNSAPDKSGLPSDRFSAERTGGSVSTLTIQRTQQEDSAVYLCASSPTSGSDTQYFGPGTRLTVL.